Listed below are T cell receptor beta chains from one sample, sequenced in a study of T-cell reconstitution after alpha-beta-depleted transplantation in children. TCRdb fed the PCR reads into MiXCR, producing one record per CDR3 protein. The sample shows 190,000 or so distinct CDR3 sequences, 5.5% to 7% of them seen only once. The sample consisted of PBMCs, taken before TCRalphabeta/CD19-depleted stem cell transplant. These receptors all come from a girl in the first two years of life with combined immunodeficiency, due to receive a stem cell transplant. Each CDR3 is given with its conserved first and last residue. D genes are given only for firm matches. Expanded clones get a size class; other rows say once, few or many, or leave the size out.

clone_size cdr3_length j_call v_call d_call cdr3_nt cdr3_aa
. 17 TRBJ2-5 TRBV20-1 TRBD2 TGCAGTGCTAGAGTAGCGGGACTAGCGGGGGGGCCGGGGACCCAGTACTTC CSARVAGLAGGPGTQYF
many 18 TRBJ2-5 TRBV4-3 TRBD1 TGCGCCAGCAGCCAAGATGCCTCGGGACAGGGGTTGTGGGGGACCCAGTACTTC CASSQDASGQGLWGTQYF
many 17 TRBJ2-7 TRBV7-8 TRBD2 TGTGCCAGCAGCTTAGTACTAGCGCACGGCCCCATCTACGAGCAGTACTTC CASSLVLAHGPIYEQYF
many 16 TRBJ2-2 TRBV20-1 . TGCAGTGCTCGTAATCCCTCGGGCCCGAACACCGGGGAGCTGTTTTTT CSARNPSGPNTGELFF
many 14 TRBJ2-7 TRBV20-1 TRBD2 TGCAGTGCTAGCGAGCGGGGGGGCCTCAACGAGCAGTACTTC CSASERGGLNEQYF
many 10 TRBJ2-1 TRBV29-1 TRBD2 TGCAGCGTTGAGGGGACTAGCACGTTCTTC CSVEGTSTFF
many 17 TRBJ1-3 TRBV11-2 . TGTGCCAGCAGCTTAGAGTGGGGCTTAAGCTCTGGAAACACCATATATTTT CASSLEWGLSSGNTIYF
many 12 TRBJ2-2 TRBV29-1 . TGCAGCGCCGTCGGCGGGCACGGGGAGCTGTTTTTT CSAVGGHGELFF
. 15 TRBJ1-2 TRBV27 . TGTGCCAGCAGTTTAGGTCCCAGCTTTTTCTATGGCTACACCTTC CASSLGPSFFYGYTF
. 14 TRBJ2-7 TRBV2 . TGTGCCAGCAGAGACGAGGGGGGGGACTACGAGCAGTACTTC CASRDEGGDYEQYF
medium-sized 14 TRBJ2-1 TRBV6-2/TRBV6-3 TRBD2 TGTGCCAGCAGTCGGACTAGCGGGCCGAATGAGCAGTTCTTC CASSRTSGPNEQFF
few 13 TRBJ2-5 TRBV20-1 . TGCAGTACCTTATGGGGGCTAAGGGAGACCCAGTACTTC CSTLWGLRETQYF
many 13 TRBJ2-1 TRBV6-2/TRBV6-3 TRBD2 TGTGCCAGCAGTCATGGACTAGTCTATGAGCAGTTCTTC CASSHGLVYEQFF
many 14 TRBJ2-2 TRBV20-1 . TGCAGTGCCACGAAGCGGATCAACACCGGGGAGCTGTTTTTT CSATKRINTGELFF
many 18 TRBJ1-2 TRBV29-1 TRBD1 TGCAGCGTTGAAGCGACAGCGGACAGGGGGGTCAATTTCTATGGCTACACCTTC CSVEATADRGVNFYGYTF
many 16 TRBJ2-2 TRBV14 TRBD1 TGTGCCAGCAGCCATGCCGGGACAGGTTTATACGGGGAGCTGTTTTTT CASSHAGTGLYGELFF
many 15 TRBJ2-1 TRBV20-1 TRBD2 TGCAGTACTAGCTCCCCAGCGGGACCCTACAATGAGCAGTTCTTC CSTSSPAGPYNEQFF
many 12 TRBJ2-5 TRBV7-9 . TGTGCCAGCAGCTCCCTCCAAGAGACCCAGTACTTC CASSSLQETQYF